This TCR beta chain was found in a study of vaccination and CD4 T cells after COVID-19 (dated by TCRdb to 2022 to 2024). At the level of the whole study: The convalescent cohort included six males and four females, with two Hispanic individuals, seven Caucasians, two Asians and one multiracial person. An earlier paper using these donors assessed, at the TCR clonotype level, memory CD4+ T cell crossreactivity between SARS-CoV-2 and common cold coronavirus spike proteins. The spike-specific CD4+ TCR repertoire was compared before and after mRNA vaccination in approximately 9 COVID-19 convalescent patients and a few infection-naive healthy vaccine recipients. Post-COVID blood samples from convalescent patients were collected a median of approximately 100 days after diagnosis, with a range of 35 to 161 days. Post-vaccine blood samples were obtained a median of around 74 days after the second vaccine dose, with a range of roughly 14 to 241 days. Culture stimuli were overlapping spike peptide pools from SARS-CoV-2 and from the common cold coronaviruses HCoV-NL63, HCoV-OC43 and HCoV-229E. Control cultures used a CEFX viral epitope pool as positive control, an HIV-1 Nef peptide pool as negative control, or no peptide. Each participant got two doses of either the Pfizer-BioNTech BNT162b2 vaccine (n=8) or the Moderna mRNA-1273 vaccine (n=2). Broader findings and caveats from the paper: In convalescent patients, nearly all vaccine-specific clones (304 of 307) were found to be mono-reactive for SARS-CoV-2 spike rather than cross-reactive with common cold coronaviruses. The median number of SARS-CoV-2-reactive clonotypes rose from 20 to 25 after infection to around 40 after vaccination, but the change was not significant. The study included relatively few convalescent patients and did not analyze early timepoints after natural infection. In convalescent patients, a median approximately 89% of post-vaccine SARS-CoV-2-reactive clones were detected only after vaccination, suggesting vaccine-specific priming.

Remarks on this clonotype: The clone's antigen remains unknown. The input lacks base qualities; no much larger clone sits a single base away.

The germline V gene (reference sequence) gives CDR1 as DFQATT and CDR2 as SNEGSKA. The CDR3 has 15 amino acids, counting the end cysteine and phenylalanine. Only the CDR3 portion is preserved as DNA: 45 bases, with reading frame beginning at the first base. Trimming removed 5 bases from V and 6 bases from J; the gene matches leave 9 bases unexplained. The treatment or condition label for this specimen denotes: roughly nine-day PBMC culture with coronavirus spike peptide pools or control peptides (ViraFEST assay). CD4+ T cells from unexposed donors were collected before the COVID-19 pandemic (2011-2018). The ViraFEST assay was used in the study, in which antigen-specific T cells were expanded with peptide pools and expanded clonotypes were subsequently identified by TCR sequencing. Each well held millions of PBMCs cultured in IMDM containing approximately 5% human AB serum and roughly 9.7 IU/ml IL-2, with 7.5 to 10 ug/ml peptide pools added. Half of the culture medium was replaced with fresh IL-2-containing medium on days 3 and 7. Once the cells had been in culture for 10 days, the EasySep CD4+ T cell isolation kit was used to isolate CD4+ T cells by negative selection. As cell numbers permitted, CD4+ T cells from unexposed donors were tested for reactivity to SARS-CoV-2 S and N and to four common cold coronavirus spike pools. Ficoll-Paque Plus gradient centrifugation was used to isolate PBMCs from whole blood, and the isolated PBMCs were then either used fresh or cryopreserved at -140C. Each culture condition was generally run in triplicate wells. The leukapheresis product used for the unexposed donors was purchased from a commercial source.

Library prep was done by PCR. DNA from cultured CD4+ T cells was subjected to TCR sequencing with the Oncomine TCR Beta short-read assay at the Johns Hopkins FTIC core. The QIAamp micro DNA kit was used to extract genomic DNA from the cultured CD4+ T cells. Oncomine TCR Beta libraries from cultured CD4+ T cells were pooled with unique dual indexes and sequenced on an Illumina iSeq 100. In the original analysis: Non-productive sequences were removed, and CDR3s that did not start with C, did not end with F or W, or were shorter than 7 amino acids were discarded. Antigen-specific clonotypes were identified with the MANAFEST web application by comparing peptide-stimulated wells with reference and other culture wells. To be called positive, a clone needed an FDR below 0.05, an odds ratio above 5, and a productive frequency above 0.1% in at least two of three replicate wells. A clonotype counted as cross-reactive if it showed significant expansion both in the SARS-CoV-2 spike wells and in at least one common cold coronavirus spike condition. Using R version 3.6.1, CDR3 homology was evaluated through Levenshtein distances (stringdist) along with unrooted phylogenetic trees (ape). TCRdb's own reprocessing of the public reads used fastp at Q25 and MiXCR and kept productive beta chains. Each CDR3 protein gets just one entry, which takes the most common genes and DNA from the rows behind it. The V and J calls reflect TCRdb's pipeline rather than the authors' work. The sample table holds 7,100 or so distinct CDR3 sequences, of which around 41% were seen once. The ten largest clonotypes hold approximately 36% of the sample.

Sequenced material: CD4+ T cells from blood, cultured in vitro. This TCR derives from a human donor in good health. The rearrangement combines TRBV20-1 with TRBJ2-3, with TRBD2 matching 12 junction bases. The nucleotide sequence is TGCAGTGCTTACGCCGGGACTAGCGGGTCTGATACGCAGTATTTT. Protein translation: CSAYAGTSGSDTQYF.